This TCR beta chain derives from a study of T cell responses to AZD1222 COVID-19 vaccine. Study information: Analysis merged second doses at about 4 or about 12 weeks.

Study observations and caveats: Among those given AZD1222, only five or six were seropositive at baseline. Spike-wide coverage was observed for vaccine-associated CD4 TCRs, with dominant responses at 160-218 and 743-854. Donors in the cohort were predominantly white British and more often female, and clonal diversity was possibly underestimated.

Points on this clone: Its antigen is unidentified.

Losses at the gene ends were 6 bases for V and 3 bases for J; bases not matched to a gene: 3. Germline V gives CDR1 MNHEY, CDR2 SVGAGI. The CDR3 sequence is 13 residues long. Assay used: immunoSEQ multiplex PCR; TCRdb lists only in-frame clones, some missing. The sample contains around 140,000 clones, roughly 92% of which appear only once. V gene TRBV6-5 combines with J gene TRBJ2-3, with 7 bases aligning to TRBD2. The input for sequencing was peripheral blood, taken on day 0 of AZD1222 vaccination. The source is an adult in good health. CDR3 sequence (DNA): TGTGCCAGCAGCTGGGGGGGAACAGATACGCAGTATTTT. The encoded protein is CASSWGGTDTQYF.